The entry below describes one TCR beta chain. Antigen unknown. The data stem from a study of monozygotic twins with inflammatory bowel disease. Findings and limits, study-wide: IBD patients shared fewer clonotypes with others than healthy twins, especially with disease activity.

The CDR3 consists of 15 residues. CDR1 is MNHEY and CDR2 is SMNVEV in the germline V gene (reference sequence). The UMIs contained a 6-nucleotide sample barcode. They were added by template switching during cDNA synthesis. TCRdb reanalyzed the 5' RACE reads and collapses them to one entry per CDR3 protein, without DNA. The sample has about 160,000 distinct CDR3 sequences. Blood samples measuring approximately 2.3 ml were taken per donor. This sequence joins TRBV27 and TRBJ2-7; TCRdb calls TRBD2, which cannot be checked without DNA. The sequenced sample consisted of blood. This TCR derives from a human donor with ulcerative colitis or Crohn's disease, or a healthy co-twin of an affected twin (not recorded which). CDR3 loop: CASSFSGREGYEQYF.